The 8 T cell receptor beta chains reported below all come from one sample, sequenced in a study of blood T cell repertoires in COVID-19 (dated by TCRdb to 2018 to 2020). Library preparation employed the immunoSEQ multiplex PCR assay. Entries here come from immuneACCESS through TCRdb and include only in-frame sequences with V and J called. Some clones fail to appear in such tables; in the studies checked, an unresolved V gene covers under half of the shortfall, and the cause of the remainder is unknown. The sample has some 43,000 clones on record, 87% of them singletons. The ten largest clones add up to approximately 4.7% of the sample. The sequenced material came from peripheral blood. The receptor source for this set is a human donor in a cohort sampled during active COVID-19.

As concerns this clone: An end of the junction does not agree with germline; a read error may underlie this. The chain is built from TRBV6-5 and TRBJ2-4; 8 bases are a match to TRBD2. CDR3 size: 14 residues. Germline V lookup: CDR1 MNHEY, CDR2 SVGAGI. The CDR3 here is CATSSGTGNPIQYF. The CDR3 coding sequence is TGTGCCACCAGTAGCGGGACTGGTAACCCCATTCAGTACTTC.

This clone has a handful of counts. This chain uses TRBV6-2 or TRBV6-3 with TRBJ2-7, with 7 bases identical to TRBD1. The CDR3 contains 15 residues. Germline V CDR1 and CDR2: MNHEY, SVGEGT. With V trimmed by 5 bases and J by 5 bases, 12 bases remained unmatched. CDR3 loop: CASSPSPGQRNEQYF. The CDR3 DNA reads TGTGCCAGCAGTCCCTCCCCGGGACAGAGAAACGAGCAGTACTTC.

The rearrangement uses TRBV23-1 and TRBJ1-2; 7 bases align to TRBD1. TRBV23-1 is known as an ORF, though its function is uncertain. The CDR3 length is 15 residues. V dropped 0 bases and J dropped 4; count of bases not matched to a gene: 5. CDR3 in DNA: TGCGCCAGCAGTCAATCAAGGGGGCCGGGCTATGGCTACACCTTC. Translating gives CASSQSRGPGYGYTF.

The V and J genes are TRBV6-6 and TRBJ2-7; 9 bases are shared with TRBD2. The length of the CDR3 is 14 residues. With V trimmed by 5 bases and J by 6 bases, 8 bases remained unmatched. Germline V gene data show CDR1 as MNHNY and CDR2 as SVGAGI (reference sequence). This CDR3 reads CASSDGGRATEQYF. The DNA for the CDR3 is TGTGCCAGCAGTGATGGCGGGAGGGCCACCGAGCAGTACTTC.

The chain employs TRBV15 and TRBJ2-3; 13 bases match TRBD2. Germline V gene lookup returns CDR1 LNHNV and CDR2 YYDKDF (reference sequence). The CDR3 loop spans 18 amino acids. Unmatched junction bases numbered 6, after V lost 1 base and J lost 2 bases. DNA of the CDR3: TGTGCCACCAGCAGAGTTAGACTAGCGGGAGGTTACACAGATACGCAGTATTTT. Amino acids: CATSRVRLAGGYTDTQYF.

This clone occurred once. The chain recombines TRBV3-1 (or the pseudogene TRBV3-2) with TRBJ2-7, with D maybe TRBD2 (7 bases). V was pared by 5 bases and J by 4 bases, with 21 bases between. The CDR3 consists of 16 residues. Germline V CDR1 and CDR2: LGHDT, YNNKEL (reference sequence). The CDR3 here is CASSTRGGGSRYEQYF. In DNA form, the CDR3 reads TGTGCCAGCAGCACAAGGGGGGGCGGGAGTCGTTACGAGCAGTACTTC.

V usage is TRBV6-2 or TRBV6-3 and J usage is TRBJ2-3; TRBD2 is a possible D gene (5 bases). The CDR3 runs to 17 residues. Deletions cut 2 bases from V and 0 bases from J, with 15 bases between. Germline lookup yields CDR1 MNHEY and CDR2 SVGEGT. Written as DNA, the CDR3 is TGTGCCAGCAGTTACGTTCCAAGCGGTTCTAGCACAGATACGCAGTATTTT. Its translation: CASSYVPSGSSTDTQYF.

The CDR3 DNA reads as TGCGCCAGCAGCCTCCAAGGCGGCCAGCAAGAGACCCAGTACTTC. Translation gives CASSLQGGQQETQYF. This sequence joins TRBV4-1 and TRBJ2-5; D is unresolved. This CDR3 is built from 15 residues. Germline CDR1 and CDR2: MGHRA and YSYEKL. V was trimmed by 4 bases and J by 2 bases, leaving 14 bases between them.